The 27 T cell receptor beta chains below all came from one sample that was sequenced in a study of persistence of HIV-infected CD4 T cells. Lysates of CMV-infected fibroblasts at around 9.1 ug/mL stimulated these cells. Sorted nonresponding memory CD4+ T cells were CD40L-negative, CD69-negative, CD45RO-high. For these receptors, no antigen is known. Sequencing used immunoSEQ version 4 in survey mode. TCRdb's copy holds only in-frame clones and misses some; the assay was immunoSEQ multiplex PCR. The profile shows 35,000 to 40,000 clones, around 80% of them singletons. The source was CD4+ T cells sorted from PBMCs after roughly 20-hour stimulation, collected from a patient who received antiretroviral therapy. The receptors were gathered from an adult man with HIV who was CMV-seropositive.

The rearrangement uses TRBV15 and TRBJ2-3; TRBD2 agrees at 12 bases. With V trimmed by 5 bases and J by 0 bases, 18 bases remained unmatched. The CDR3 is 21 residues long. The germline V gene has CDR1 LNHNV and CDR2 YYDKDF (reference sequence). Here the CDR3 DNA reads TGTGCCACCAGCGACCCCTTAGGGCTAGCGGGGGGGATCTCTAGCACAGATACGCAGTATTTT. It is translated as CATSDPLGLAGGISSTDTQYF.

V usage is TRBV5-6 and J usage is TRBJ2-7; TRBD1 aligns across 8 bases. With V trimmed by 3 bases and J by 3 bases, 5 bases remained unmatched. The CDR3 totals 14 residues. Germline CDR1 and CDR2: SGHDT and YYEEEE. In nucleotides, the CDR3 is TGTGCCAGCAGCTGGACAGGGAAAGGCTACGAGCAGTACTTC. It encodes CASSWTGKGYEQYF.

The chain couples TRBV7-3 to TRBJ2-7; TRBD1 is a possible D gene (6 bases). This CDR3 has 13 amino acids. Trimming removed 4 bases at V and 3 bases at J, with 10 bases between. Germline lookup yields CDR1 SGHTA and CDR2 FQGTGA. The CDR3 coding sequence is TGTGCCAGCAGCTATACAGGGCTCTACGAGCAGTACTTC. Translating it yields CASSYTGLYEQYF.

This clone has a single count. The chain uses TRBV7-6 and TRBJ1-2; D is possibly TRBD1 (6 bases). Between the trimmed V and J ends, which lost 5 bases and 4 bases, there was a span of 11 bases. This CDR3 region has 13 residues. Germline V lookup: CDR1 SGHVS, CDR2 FNYEAQ. The CDR3 DNA reads as TGTGCCAGCAGCCCGATCAGGGGCTATGGCTACACCTTC. It yields the protein CASSPIRGYGYTF.

This chain joins TRBV7-9 and TRBJ2-2; D is perhaps TRBD1 (6 bases). This CDR3 comprises 15 residues. Trimming shortened V by 6 bases and J by 1 base, and 12 bases separated the two germline ends. CDR1 and CDR2 from the germline V gene are SEHNR and FQNEAQ (reference sequence). CDR3: CASSQDRLNTGELFF. CDR3 bases: TGTGCCAGCAGTCAGGACAGATTGAACACCGGGGAGCTGTTTTTT.

The chain is built from TRBV28 and TRBJ1-3, with D tentatively TRBD1 (5 bases). The CDR3 totals 15 residues. V was cut by 4 bases and J by 8 bases, with 18 bases left in between. In germline, CDR1 is MDHEN, CDR2 SYDVKM. CDR3 sequence: CASSYEGALRDTIYF. The CDR3 DNA reads as TGTGCCAGCAGTTATGAAGGGGCCCTCCGGGACACCATATATTTT.

This chain joins TRBV18 and TRBJ1-6; 10 positions match TRBD1. Unmatched junction bases numbered 6, after V lost 0 bases and J lost 10 bases. Per the germline V gene, CDR1 is KGHSH and CDR2 is LQKENI. There are 16 residues in the CDR3. CDR3 in DNA: TGTGCCAGCTCACCACCGTCGGGACAGGGGAAATCACCCCTCCACTTT. This sequence encodes CASSPPSGQGKSPLHF.

V is TRBV2 and J is TRBJ2-7; 8 bases are shared with TRBD1. CDR1 and CDR2 from the germline V gene are SNHLY and FYNNEI. V was pared by 3 bases and J by 5 bases, with 3 bases of the junction left unmatched. The CDR3 contains 13 residues. CDR3 nucleotide sequence: TGTGCCAGCAGTGAGGACAGGGTGGACGAGCAGTACTTC. This codes for CASSEDRVDEQYF.

A few counts support this clone. V is TRBV10-1 and J is TRBJ1-5, with 8 bases fitting TRBD1. Germline values: CDR1 WNHNN, CDR2 SYGVQD (reference sequence). V dropped 9 bases and J dropped 4; count of bases not matched to a gene: 5. This CDR3 has 13 residues. The CDR3 DNA reads TGCGCCAGGCAGGGGGCGGTGAATCAGCCCCAGCATTTT. Translation: CARQGAVNQPQHF.

The chain recombines TRBV19 with TRBJ2-7, with 11 bases lining up with TRBD1. The CDR3 runs 15 residues. Germline CDR1 and CDR2: LNHDA and SQIVND (reference sequence). V lost 5 bases and J lost 3; bases outside the gene matches: 6. The CDR3 coding sequence is TGTGCCAGTAGTCCAAGGACAGGGGGCGGCTACGAGCAGTACTTC. Translated: CASSPRTGGGYEQYF.

This chain uses TRBV7-9 with TRBJ2-4; 8 nucleotides agree with TRBD1. The ends lost 7 bases at V and 1 base at J; junction bases unmatched: 9. This CDR3 region has 16 residues. The germline gives CDR1 SEHNR, CDR2 FQNEAQ (reference sequence). The CDR3 loop reads CASTLQGEDAKNIQYF. The CDR3, as DNA: TGTGCCAGCACCCTACAGGGGGAAGATGCCAAAAACATTCAGTACTTC.

The rearrangement joins TRBV18 to TRBJ2-7; D might be TRBD1 (6 bases). The length of the CDR3 is 14 residues. The germline CDR1 and CDR2 sequences are KGHSH and LQKENI. V was cut by 5 bases and J by 4 bases, with 15 bases left in between. Written as DNA, the CDR3 is TGTGCCAGCTCATTCATACAGGGTCAGTACGAGCAGTACTTC. Its translation: CASSFIQGQYEQYF.

CDR3 sequence (DNA): TGTGCCAGCAGTTTACAGGGAAGGCCACTTTTGGAAGCTTTCTTT. The encoded protein is CASSLQGRPLLEAFF. This chain connects TRBV28 to TRBJ1-1, with a weak D call TRBD1 (5 bases). The CDR3 is 15 amino acids. The V and J ends lost 2 bases and 8 bases respectively, with 18 bases between them. Germline assignment: CDR1 MDHEN and CDR2 SYDVKM.

This chain connects TRBV28 to TRBJ1-5; D remains unclear. Germline V lookup: CDR1 MDHEN, CDR2 SYDVKM. Deletions cut 2 bases from V and 7 bases from J, with 9 bases between. This CDR3 is built from 13 residues. CDR3 sequence: CASSLGVRQPQHF. CDR3 nucleotides: TGTGCCAGCAGTTTAGGGGTGAGGCAGCCCCAGCATTTT.

This rearrangement joins TRBV29-1 to TRBJ1-1; D call uncertain. Trimming removed 6 bases from V and 2 bases from J, with 16 bases in between. Looked up from germline, CDR1 is SQVTM and CDR2 is ANQGSEA. This CDR3 has 14 amino acids. The CDR3 loop reads CSVAGNSANTEAFF. For the CDR3, the DNA is TGCAGCGTCGCGGGGAACAGTGCCAACACTGAAGCTTTCTTT.

V usage is TRBV19 and J usage is TRBJ1-6; a weak D match, TRBD1 (6 bases). The CDR3 is 17 amino acids. V lost 8 bases, J lost 0 bases, and 17 bases lay in between. Germline assignment: CDR1 LNHDA and CDR2 SQIVND (reference sequence). In DNA form, the CDR3 reads TGTGCCAGTCGGGAGGGACATTCGAGCTCCTATAATTCACCCCTCCACTTT. Translation: CASREGHSSSYNSPLHF.

The rearrangement links TRBV18 to TRBJ1-6, with D hard to call. Per germline, CDR1 KGHSH and CDR2 LQKENI. The CDR3 sequence is 15 residues long. V was clipped by 2 bases and J by 8 bases, with 13 bases between them. For the CDR3, the DNA is TGTGCCAGCTCACCATCTCCTAACAGTGATTCACCCCTCCACTTT. This codes for CASSPSPNSDSPLHF. The variable domain in full, with the rest retrieved from reference TRBV18 and TRBJ1-6, is NAGVMQNPRHLVRRRGQEARLRCSPMKGHSHVYWYRQLPEEGLKFMVYLQKENIIDESGMPKERFSAEFPKEGPSILRIQQVVRGDSAAYFCASSPSPNSDSPLHFGNGTRLTVT.

V is TRBV7-3 and J is TRBJ2-3; D might be TRBD2 (5 bases). Germline assignment: CDR1 SGHTA and CDR2 FQGTGA. The CDR3 covers 15 residues. Between the trimmed V and J ends, which lost 2 bases and 0 bases, there was a span of 9 bases. The chain's CDR3 is CASSLEGLSTDTQYF. CDR3 sequence (DNA): TGTGCCAGCAGCTTAGAGGGATTAAGCACAGATACGCAGTATTTT.

The V call is TRBV24-1, the J call TRBJ2-7, with TRBD1 matching over 9 bases. V was pared by 5 bases and J by 0 bases, with 10 bases of the junction left unmatched. The CDR3 has 17 amino acids. Germline CDR1 reads KGHDR; CDR2 reads SFDVKD. This CDR3 is CATSGQEGTGSSYEQYF. The CDR3 nucleotides read TGTGCCACCAGTGGACAAGAAGGGACAGGGAGCTCCTACGAGCAGTACTTC.

The chain joins TRBV7-6 to TRBJ2-7; a possible D gene is TRBD1 (5 bases). Trimming stripped 5 bases from V and 3 bases from J, with 23 bases between. The V gene's germline CDR1 is SGHVS and CDR2 FNYEAQ. This CDR3 comprises 17 residues. The CDR3 nucleotides are TGTGCCAGCAGCCTAATCCCGACAGAATCCGTTGGCTACGAGCAGTACTTC. It translates to CASSLIPTESVGYEQYF.

The V gene is TRBV10-3, the J gene TRBJ2-1; possible D gene TRBD1, 7 bases. The CDR3 covers 13 residues. Germline values: CDR1 ENHRY, CDR2 SYGVKD. Between the trimmed V and J ends, which lost 10 bases and 2 bases, there was a span of 12 bases. CDR3: CASQGGTYNEQFF. The CDR3 coding sequence is TGTGCCAGCCAGGGGGGCACCTACAATGAGCAGTTCTTC.

The chain recombines TRBV28 with TRBJ1-2; D ambiguous. Germline CDR1 MDHEN, CDR2 SYDVKM. This CDR3 comprises 12 residues. With 7 bases removed from V and 7 bases from J, the gap between germline ends came to 13 bases. The CDR3 DNA reads as TGTGCCAGCATCCAAGGCCGGGGTGGCTACACCTTC. Encoded protein: CASIQGRGGYTF.

This rearrangement joins TRBV4-2 to TRBJ1-4; 10 nucleotides align to TRBD1. The trim removed 1 base at V and 7 bases at J, leaving 3 bases unmatched. The germline V gene has CDR1 LGHNA and CDR2 YNFKEQ. The CDR3 has 15 residues. As DNA, the CDR3 is TGTGCCAGCAGCCAAGTCGGGACAGGGGTTGAAAAACTGTTTTTT. It translates to CASSQVGTGVEKLFF.

The V gene is TRBV15, the J gene TRBJ2-1, with D possibly being TRBD1 (5 bases). The germline CDR1 and CDR2 sequences are LNHNV and YYDKDF (reference sequence). Between the trimmed V and J ends, which lost 11 bases and 3 bases, there was a span of 11 bases. This CDR3 is 12 amino acids long. The CDR3 reads CASSQGYNEQFF. The CDR3 DNA sequence: TGTGCCTCCTCCCAGGGCTACAATGAGCAGTTCTTC.

This rearrangement joins TRBV5-1 to TRBJ1-1; 9 nucleotides align to TRBD1. CDR1 and CDR2 (germline): SGHRS, YFSETQ. The CDR3 length is 14 residues. After removal of 3 bases from V and 10 bases from J, the junction contained 10 bases not matched to a gene. The DNA for the CDR3 is TGCGCCAGCAGCTCAGACCGGGACAGGGTCGGAGCTTTCTTT. It translates to CASSSDRDRVGAFF.

The chain carries TRBV7-3 and TRBJ2-1, with D perhaps given as TRBD1 or TRBD2 (5 bases each). CDR3 size: 16 residues. Germline CDR1 SGHTA, CDR2 FQGTGA. Trimming took off 7 bases at V and 0 bases at J, with 16 bases between the two ends. The chain's CDR3 is CASTLRPGTSYNEQFF. The CDR3 DNA follows: TGTGCCAGCACCCTCAGGCCGGGGACCTCCTACAATGAGCAGTTCTTC.

The genes are TRBV27 and TRBJ2-7; no clear D gene. The CDR3 runs to 13 residues. Deletions cut 5 bases from V and 2 bases from J, with 10 bases between. CDR1 MNHEY and CDR2 SMNVEV come from the germline V gene (reference sequence). The CDR3 sequence: CASSRVGPYEQYF. The CDR3 nucleotides read TGTGCCAGCAGTCGGGTAGGCCCCTACGAGCAGTACTTC.